The entry that follows covers one T cell receptor beta chain sequence. Its specificity is not known. Germline CDR1 is ENHRY and CDR2 is SYGVKD. V was trimmed by 7 bases and J by 4 bases, leaving 11 bases between them. The length of the CDR3 is 13 residues. Sequencing targeted expressed TCRB transcripts, as all isolated RNA had been reverse transcribed. Sequencing used immunoSEQ multiplex PCR; TCRdb keeps in-frame clones, though not all of them. The table records about 710,000 clones, roughly 13% of them present only once. A heparinised blood draw that averaged roughly 110 mL was obtained once from each donor. Sorting based on CD45RO/CCR7/CD25/CD127/CD95/CD27 separated CD4+ naive, central memory, regulatory and stem cell-like memory cells. Post-sort purity exceeded 98% for all sorted populations. The data stem from a study of beta chain features in type 1 diabetes. Findings and caveats of the study: When Type 1 diabetes patients were examined, their TCRB CDR3s proved moderately but significantly shorter in all four CD4+ subsets.

The clonotype comes from a man aged 18-30 years with type 1 diabetes. The sequenced sample was naive CD4+ T cells from blood. The V call is TRBV10-3, the J call TRBJ2-1; D gene uncertain. The CDR3 nucleotides read TGTGCCATCACGAAGGAGCAGTACAATGAGCAGTTCTTC. It is translated as CAITKEQYNEQFF.